Shown below are 5 T cell receptor beta chains from a single sample sequenced in a study of blood T cell repertoires in COVID-19. Sequencing was performed with immunoSEQ multiplex PCR; in TCRdb, only in-frame clones are kept and a portion is missing. The sample shows a few hundred thousand clones, roughly nine tenths of them seen only once. The sample comprised PBMCs or T cells enriched from blood (not recorded which). The receptors originated from a man aged 25-40 years who had recovered from COVID-19.

This rearrangement joins TRBV28 to TRBJ2-2; TRBD2 matches 10 bases. Germline lookup yields CDR1 MDHEN and CDR2 SYDVKM. V lost 7 bases and J lost 8; bases outside the gene matches: 10. This CDR3 has 15 residues. The CDR3 DNA reads TGTGCCAGCACCCAGGGAACTAGCGGGATTGGGGAGCTGTTTTTT. Amino acids: CASTQGTSGIGELFF. Variable domain in full (rest from reference TRBV28 and TRBJ2-2): DVKVTQSSRYLVKRTGEKVFLECVQDMDHENMFWYRQDPGLGLRLIYFSYDVKMKEKGDIPEGYSVSREKKERFSLILESASTNQTSMYLCASTQGTSGIGELFFGEGSRLTVL.

This clone was seen just once. This chain uses TRBV29-1 with TRBJ1-1; 7 nucleotides align to TRBD1. The V and J ends lost 0 bases and 0 bases, in that order; junction bases with no gene match: 10. This CDR3 has 17 residues. In germline, CDR1 is SQVTM, CDR2 ANQGSEA. CDR3 coding DNA: TGCAGCGTTGAAGATTTCGGGACAGAAAACATGAACACTGAAGCTTTCTTT. As protein: CSVEDFGTENMNTEAFF.

The chain carries TRBV20-1 and TRBJ2-1; 8 bases align to TRBD1. This CDR3 region has 10 residues. In germline, CDR1 is DFQATT, CDR2 SNEGSKA (reference sequence). Trimming at V came to 6 bases and at J to 9 bases, leaving 1 base not matched to a gene. CDR3 in DNA: TGCAGTGCCGGACAGGGTGAGCAGTTCTTC. This encodes CSAGQGEQFF.

The rearrangement uses TRBV19 and TRBJ2-6, with D perhaps TRBD2 (6 bases). The germline V gene encodes CDR1 LNHDA and CDR2 SQIVND (reference sequence). V lost 4 bases and J lost 0, with 13 bases in between. This CDR3 spans 17 amino acids. In DNA form, the CDR3 reads TGTGCCAGTAGTACGGGACGGACTAACTCTGGGGCCAACGTCCTGACTTTC. It is translated as CASSTGRTNSGANVLTF. Variable domain in full (rest from reference TRBV19 and TRBJ2-6): DGGITQSPKYLFRKEGQNVTLSCEQNLNHDAMYWYRQDPGQGLRLIYYSQIVNDFQKGDIAEGYSVSREKKESFPLTVTSAQKNPTAFYLCASSTGRTNSGANVLTFGAGSRLTVL.

The rearrangement uses TRBV4-1 and TRBJ2-7; D not certain. The CDR3 has 13 residues. The germline gives CDR1 MGHRA, CDR2 YSYEKL. V shed 1 base and J shed 3 bases, with 7 bases lying between them. In nucleotides, the CDR3 is TGCGCCAGCAGCCAAGTAGGCGGCTACGAGCAGTACTTC. It specifies CASSQVGGYEQYF.